The entry below describes one T cell receptor (beta chain). From germline, CDR1 is LGHDT and CDR2 YNNKEL (reference sequence). V trimming: 1 base; J trimming: 6 bases; junction bases outside the gene matches: 8. The CDR3 runs to 16 residues. The sample comes from a study of blood T cell repertoires in COVID-19. Study processing details: From reference gene primer amplification, estimates of nucleated cell counts were derived. Data came from immunoSEQ multiplex PCR; TCRdb stores just in-frame clones and leaves some out. V and J calls and clone size are given by that table; D and trimming were obtained from the DNA. The sample yields about 140,000 clones, more than 70% seen once.

Sample: peripheral blood. This clonotype was obtained from a human donor in a cohort sampled during active COVID-19. The chain has TRBV3-1 (or the pseudogene TRBV3-2) and TRBJ2-2; TRBD2 aligns across 7 bases. The CDR3 sequence: CASSQALTSRPGELFF. Here the CDR3 DNA reads TGTGCCAGCAGCCAAGCCCTGACTAGCCGACCCGGGGAGCTGTTTTTT.